Below are 11 T cell receptor beta chains sequenced from a single sample in a study of cytomegalovirus exposure and HLA in healthy donors. PCR used 60 Vbeta primers and 13 Jbeta primers. Produced via immunoSEQ multiplex PCR; TCRdb's table is partial and in-frame only. The sample holds some 120,000 clones, 76% seen once. The sample taken for sequencing was PBMCs. These receptors all stem from a man aged 45-65 years in good health and CMV-seronegative.

The chain has TRBV4-3 and TRBJ2-3; 10 bases are a match to TRBD2. Germline loops: CDR1 LGHNA, CDR2 YSLEER. The CDR3 spans 17 residues. The junction had 6 bases not matched to a gene; V was cut back by 2 bases and J by 1 base. The CDR3 spells CASSQFAAGGGTDTQYF. CDR3 sequence (DNA): TGCGCCAGCAGCCAATTCGCAGCGGGAGGGGGCACAGATACGCAGTATTTT.

This clone was recorded only once. The genes are TRBV6-1 and TRBJ2-3; TRBD2 agrees at 8 bases. Germline loops: CDR1 MNHNS, CDR2 SASEGT. The CDR3 extends over 16 amino acids. With 3 bases clipped from V and 3 bases from J, the junction kept 8 bases outside the gene matches. The DNA for the CDR3 is TGTGCCAGCAGTGAGAGTTCGGGGGGGGTTACAGATACGCAGTATTTT. This codes for CASSESSGGVTDTQYF.

This clone was counted a few times. This chain joins TRBV19 and TRBJ2-6; the D gene is possibly TRBD2 (5 bases). V lost 3 bases and J 0 bases, leaving 15 bases between the germline ends. CDR3 length equals 18 residues. CDR1 is LNHDA, CDR2 SQIVND, per germline (reference sequence). DNA for the CDR3: TGTGCCAGTAGTATTCCATGGGAGACTCTCTCTGGGGCCAACGTCCTGACTTTC. It is translated as CASSIPWETLSGANVLTF.

This CDR3 is CASSVGDTTDTQYF. The CDR3 nucleotides read TGTGCCAGCAGCGTGGGGGACACCACAGATACGCAGTATTTT. This rearrangement joins TRBV9 to TRBJ2-3, with a possible D match to TRBD1 (6 bases). CDR3 size: 14 residues. Per germline, CDR1 SGDLS and CDR2 YYNGEE. V was cut by 2 bases and J by 2 bases, with 9 bases left in between.

The gene calls are TRBV18 and TRBJ2-4; a possible D gene is TRBD2 (6 bases). This CDR3 is built from 15 residues. Germline assignment: CDR1 KGHSH and CDR2 LQKENI. Deletions cut 3 bases from V and 2 bases from J, with 11 bases between. The CDR3 DNA is TGTGCCAGCTCACCCGGGGGAGGAACCAAAAACATTCAGTACTTC. Encoded protein: CASSPGGGTKNIQYF.

The V gene is TRBV10-3, the J gene TRBJ2-7; 9 positions match TRBD2. The CDR3 loop spans 15 amino acids. Germline assignment: CDR1 ENHRY and CDR2 SYGVKD. The junction had 2 bases not matched to a gene; V was cut back by 0 bases and J by 2 bases. The DNA for the CDR3 is TGTGCCATCAGTGAGTCGAGCGGGGGGCCCTACGAGCAGTACGTC. This codes for CAISESSGGPYEQYV.

There are a few counts of this clone. The chain combines TRBV5-1 with TRBJ1-4, with 9 bases matching TRBD1. The CDR3 is made up of 16 amino acids. The J segment lost 4 bases and the V segment lost 2 bases, leaving 6 bases of the junction unmatched. Germline CDR1 is SGHRS and CDR2 is YFSETQ. The CDR3 region is CASSLGTGRINEKLFF. CDR3 DNA sequence: TGCGCCAGCAGCTTAGGGACAGGGCGGATTAATGAAAAACTGTTTTTT.

The table lists this clone with a few counts. The chain recombines TRBV6-1 with TRBJ1-3; possible D gene TRBD1, 5 bases. Per the germline V gene, CDR1 is MNHNS and CDR2 is SASEGT. Trimming removed 5 bases at V and 0 bases at J, with 11 bases between. The CDR3 has 15 amino acids. The CDR3 reads CASSTTGYSGNTIYF. Here the CDR3 DNA reads TGTGCCAGCAGTACCACAGGCTACTCTGGAAACACCATATATTTT.

This clone was recorded a few times. The genes are TRBV7-2 and TRBJ1-2; D perhaps matches TRBD1 (6 bases). CDR3 length: 14 residues. Germline V gene lookup returns CDR1 SGHTA and CDR2 FQGNSA. The germline V and J ends were trimmed by 2 bases and 4 bases, with 11 bases remaining between them. The CDR3 DNA is TGTGCCAGCAGCTTAAACAGGGACCCCTATGGCTACACCTTC. Amino acid sequence: CASSLNRDPYGYTF.

This clone was detected once. The V call is TRBV28, the J call TRBJ1-2, with 8 nucleotides matching TRBD1. Losses at the gene ends were 8 bases for V and 2 bases for J; bases not matched to a gene: 7. The length of the CDR3 is 14 residues. Germline V gene data show CDR1 as MDHEN and CDR2 as SYDVKM. CDR3 residues: CASCVNRGNYGYTF. DNA of the CDR3: TGTGCCAGCTGTGTGAACAGGGGGAACTATGGCTACACCTTC.

The chain carries TRBV5-5 and TRBJ1-5; D ambiguous. V was shortened by 2 bases and J by 5 bases, with 14 bases between the two germline ends. The CDR3 is made up of 15 amino acids. Germline V gene data show CDR1 as SGHKS and CDR2 as YYEKEE (reference sequence). CDR3 loop: CASSFFGAVDQPQHF. CDR3 DNA sequence: TGTGCCAGCAGCTTCTTCGGTGCGGTTGATCAGCCCCAGCATTTT.